This T cell receptor (beta chain) was obtained from a study of blood T cell repertoires in COVID-19. Study-level background: Samples taken during acute and convalescent COVID-19 were collected in the United States, Italy and Spain. The analysed material was cDNA or gDNA that came from T cells, B-cell-depleted T cells, or PBMCs.

The CDR3 length is 21 residues. V lost 8 bases and J lost 0; bases outside the gene matches: 25. The germline CDR1 and CDR2 sequences are LNHDA and SQIVND (reference sequence). Seattle patients were enrolled while actively infected and followed longitudinally. In the original workflow: How many nucleated cells were present was estimated from reference gene primer amplification. Profiled with immunoSEQ multiplex PCR; TCRdb holds only in-frame clones, not every one. Clone size and V and J calls were adopted from that table, with D and trimming inferred from the DNA. The sample comprises approximately 25,000 clones, approximately 72% of which are singletons, and approximately 7% rests with the top ten.

Input material: peripheral blood. The chain recombines TRBV19 with TRBJ1-5; 7 bases line up with TRBD1. The sequence came from a man in his fifties or sixties with COVID-19, enrolled during active disease. CDR3: CASAIHRGRRYSGYSNQPQHF. For the CDR3, the DNA is TGTGCCAGTGCTATTCACAGGGGAAGGAGATATAGTGGATATAGCAATCAGCCCCAGCATTTT.